This TCR beta chain stems from a study of T-cell reconstitution after alpha-beta-depleted transplantation in children. A TCRbeta library incorporating unique molecular identifiers was prepared. TCRdb reprocessed the PCR reads with MiXCR, giving one entry per CDR3 protein. Among some 640,000 distinct CDR3 sequences, around a sixth were seen once, and the ten largest hold approximately 1%. V gave up 2 bases and J gave up 0 bases, with 6 bases separating them. Looked up from germline, CDR1 is SGHTA and CDR2 is FQGNSA. The CDR3 spans 14 residues. There are many counts of this clonotype. The chain has TRBV7-2 and TRBJ2-3; D remains unclear. This TCR was sampled from a human donor who donated a stem cell graft to a child with acute myeloid leukemia. The source was PBMCs from the stem cell graft donor, collected from the stem cell graft. CDR3 in DNA: TGTGCCAGCAGCTTATCTGCTAGCACAGATACGCAGTATTTT. Translating it yields CASSLSASTDTQYF. The variable domain in full, with the rest retrieved from reference TRBV7-2 and TRBJ2-3, is GAGVSQSPSNKVTEKGKDVELRCDPISGHTALYWYRQSLGQGLEFLIYFQGNSAPDKSGLPSDRFSAERTGGSVSTLTIQRTQQEDSAVYLCASSLSASTDTQYFGPGTRLTVL.